Below are 18 T cell receptor beta chains sequenced from a single sample in a study of CD8 T cells in ankylosing spondylitis. Via MiXCR, TCRdb re-called the 5' RACE reads, giving one row per CDR3 protein. The sample includes fewer than 80,000 distinct CDR3 sequences, roughly 5% of them seen just once. Specimen: blood, either unsorted or a sorted T cell fraction (not recorded which). The receptors derive from a male donor with ankylosing spondylitis or in good health (not recorded which).

This clonotype has a count of ten or more. The chain links TRBV7-2 to TRBJ2-1; 10 nucleotides line up with TRBD2. Germline V gene data show CDR1 as SGHTA and CDR2 as FQGNSA. V lost 1 base and J lost 6; bases outside the gene matches: 6. The CDR3 is 16 residues long. CDR3 amino acids: CASSLDPSGGFNEQFF. The CDR3 region has the DNA TGTGCCAGCAGCTTAGATCCTAGCGGGGGTTTCAATGAGCAGTTCTTC.

This clonotype was counted at least ten times. The rearrangement links TRBV20-1 to TRBJ1-1; D gene ambiguous. The ends were cut back, 4 bases at V and 10 bases at J, with 10 bases in the middle. In germline, CDR1 is DFQATT, CDR2 SNEGSKA (reference sequence). This CDR3 region has 10 residues. The CDR3 sequence: CSAIQTGAFF. The DNA for the CDR3 is TGCAGTGCTATCCAGACCGGAGCTTTCTTT.

This clonotype was found many times. The J gene is TRBJ2-2, the V gene TRBV14; 8 bases agree with TRBD1. V lost 0 bases and J lost 7; bases outside the gene matches: 10. Germline assignment: CDR1 SGHDN and CDR2 FVKESK. The CDR3 is 17 amino acids. CDR3 in amino acids: CASSQDLDRASVGELFF. Here the CDR3 DNA reads TGTGCCAGCAGCCAAGATCTGGACAGGGCTTCGGTCGGGGAGCTGTTTTTT.

This clonotype was seen at least ten times. The chain employs TRBV6-1 and TRBJ2-5; 8 nucleotides line up with TRBD1. The length of the CDR3 is 14 residues. CDR1 is MNHNS, CDR2 SASEGT, per germline. With V trimmed by 5 bases and J by 5 bases, 7 bases remained unmatched. The CDR3 coding sequence is TGTGCCAGCAGTCCACCGACAGGGGAGGAGACCCAGTACTTC. As protein: CASSPPTGEETQYF.

Ten or more counts support this clonotype. The chain links TRBV30 to TRBJ2-5, with D uncertain. Per the germline V gene, CDR1 is GTSNPN and CDR2 is SVGIG (reference sequence). The V end lost 2 bases, the J end lost 4 bases, and 11 bases lay between the germline ends. The CDR3 length is 13 residues. The CDR3 here is CAWSNSLGETQYF. The CDR3 DNA follows: TGTGCCTGGAGTAACAGCTTGGGAGAGACCCAGTACTTC.

This clonotype was seen at least ten times. The chain couples TRBV20-1 to TRBJ2-5; D gene uncertain. The CDR3 sequence is 15 residues long. V lost 0 bases and J 0 bases, leaving 11 bases between the germline ends. Germline CDR1 DFQATT, CDR2 SNEGSKA (reference sequence). CDR3 nucleotides: TGCAGTGCTAGAGACCCTAGAGAGTACCAAGAGACCCAGTACTTC. As protein: CSARDPREYQETQYF.

This clonotype was seen repeatedly, ten times or more. This chain links TRBV30 with TRBJ2-7; D not certain. Trimming left V 2 bases short and J 0 bases short, with 14 bases between. The CDR3 consists of 15 residues. Germline-derived CDR1 and CDR2 are GTSNPN and SVGIG (reference sequence). For the CDR3, the DNA is TGTGCCTGGAGTATGAAGCAGGCCCACTCCTACGAGCAGTACTTC. Translating gives CAWSMKQAHSYEQYF.

The rearrangement links TRBV11-2 to TRBJ1-3; TRBD1 might be the D (5 bases). The CDR3 length is 15 residues. Germline CDR1 and CDR2: SGHAT and FQNNGV. V gave up 5 bases and J gave up 0 bases, with 11 bases separating them. In DNA, the CDR3 is TGTGCCAGCAGCCCTGACAGATACTCTGGAAACACCATATATTTT. Amino acid sequence: CASSPDRYSGNTIYF. The full variable domain, with the rest looked up from reference TRBV11-2 and TRBJ1-3, is EAGVAQSPRYKIIEKRQSVAFWCNPISGHATLYWYQQILGQGPKLLIQFQNNGVVDDSQLPKDRFSAERLKGVDSTLKIQPAKLEDSAVYLCASSPDRYSGNTIYFGEGSWLTVV.

Many counts were recorded for this clonotype. The rearrangement links TRBV20-1 to TRBJ2-7, with TRBD2 matching over 7 bases. After removal of 1 base from V and 3 bases from J, the junction contained 0 bases not matched to a gene. Germline loops: CDR1 DFQATT, CDR2 SNEGSKA (reference sequence). The CDR3 consists of 12 residues. CDR3 sequence (DNA): TGCAGTGCTAGAGCGGGGGGCTACGAGCAGTACTTC. Its protein product is CSARAGGYEQYF.

This clonotype was observed a few times. A read error may explain this, as a much larger clone is one base away. The V and J genes are TRBV5-6 and TRBJ1-4, with D unresolved. This CDR3 has 12 amino acids. Germline V lookup: CDR1 SGHDT, CDR2 YYEEEE. V was cut by 1 base and J by 14 bases, with 12 bases left in between. The CDR3 DNA reads TGTGCCAGCAGCTTGATGGCAGAGGTTCTGTTTTTT. Its protein product is CASSLMAEVLFF. Supplemented by reference TRBV5-6 and TRBJ1-4, the full variable domain reads DAGVTQSPTHLIKTRGQQVTLRCSPKSGHDTVSWYQQALGQGPQFIFQYYEEEERQRGNFPDRFSGHQFPNYSSELNVNALLLGDSALYLCASSLMAEVLFFGSGTQLSVL.

This clonotype was seen at least ten times. This sequence joins TRBV29-1 and TRBJ2-3; D call uncertain. V gave up 2 bases and J gave up 3 bases, with 12 bases separating them. CDR1 is SQVTM and CDR2 is ANQGSEA in the germline V gene. CDR3 size: 14 residues. The DNA for the CDR3 is TGCAGCGTTGAATATGTGCTCGGGACAGATACGCAGTATTTT. Its translation: CSVEYVLGTDTQYF.

The table lists this clonotype with many counts. V is TRBV4-2 and J is TRBJ2-1; a possible D gene is TRBD2 (5 bases). This CDR3 spans 15 amino acids. Trimming pared 2 bases from V and 5 bases from J, leaving 13 bases between. Germline V gene data show CDR1 as LGHNA and CDR2 as YNFKEQ. CDR3 in DNA: TGTGCCAGCAGCCAAACGCTAGCTGACGACAATGAGCAGTTCTTC. Protein sequence: CASSQTLADDNEQFF.

This clonotype was seen at least ten times. The chain employs TRBV20-1 and TRBJ2-5; 9 nucleotides agree with TRBD2. V shed 0 bases and J 5 bases; nucleotides not matched to a gene: 13. In germline, CDR1 is DFQATT, CDR2 SNEGSKA (reference sequence). The CDR3 runs 17 residues. The CDR3 DNA is TGCAGTGCTAGAGATTCGGCGGCGGGGGGGCCTGTTGAGACCCAGTACTTC. Amino acids: CSARDSAAGGPVETQYF.

At least ten counts were recorded for this clonotype. The chain has TRBV20-1 and TRBJ2-5; weak D call: TRBD1 (6 bases). Germline V gene data show CDR1 as DFQATT and CDR2 as SNEGSKA (reference sequence). With 0 bases removed from V and 2 bases from J, the gap between germline ends came to 10 bases. This CDR3 is built from 14 residues. The CDR3 DNA is TGCAGTGCTAGAGACTTGGGGGCACAAGAGACCCAGTACTTC. Encoded protein: CSARDLGAQETQYF.

At least ten counts were recorded for this clonotype. The chain links TRBV4-1 to TRBJ1-4, with 7 bases lining up with TRBD1. The germline CDR1 and CDR2 sequences are MGHRA and YSYEKL. The CDR3 is 13 amino acids. V gave up 5 bases and J gave up 5 bases; unmatched junction bases: 2. Here the CDR3 DNA reads TGCGCCAGCAGCTGGGACAGCAATGAAAAACTGTTTTTT. Protein product: CASSWDSNEKLFF.

This clonotype was seen repeatedly, ten times or more. Being one base from a much bigger clone, this may be a read error. This chain links TRBV12-3 or TRBV12-4 with TRBJ2-2; possible D gene TRBD2, 5 bases. This CDR3 contains 15 residues. V was pared by 11 bases and J by 1 base, with 17 bases between. The CDR3 coding sequence is TGTGCCGGCATAACTCTAGCTATGAACACCGGGGAGCTGTTTTTT. This codes for CAGITLAMNTGELFF.

This clonotype was observed many times. The chain has TRBV21-1 and TRBJ2-2; the table gives TRBD1 as D, unverified against the DNA. TRBV21-1 is a recognized pseudogene. This CDR3 is built from 18 residues. The CDR3 region has the DNA TGTGCCAGCAGCAAAAGGAAGGCGGGCTCCGCGAACACCGGGGAGCTGTTTTTT. This gives the protein CASSKRKAGSANTGELFF.

The rearrangement links TRBV7-9 to TRBJ2-3; D gene unclear. The length of the CDR3 is 12 residues. Germline V gene sequence: CDR1 SEHNR, CDR2 FQNEAQ (reference sequence). V lost 11 bases to trimming and J lost 2 bases, with 11 bases between them. The CDR3 protein is CAGTNFTDTQYF. DNA for the CDR3: TGTGCCGGAACAAATTTCACAGATACGCAGTATTTT.